The next 24 T cell receptor beta chains were all read from a single sample in a study of T cells in Graves' hyperthyroidism and ophthalmopathy. Amplified regions were TCR beta CDR3 sequences from RNA transcripts. HTBI primers were the set used in a first-round RT-PCR of the TCR CDR3. TCRdb used MiXCR to reprocess the multiplex PCR reads, holding one entry per CDR3 protein. This table holds around 270,000 distinct CDR3 sequences, roughly 19% found once. Material for sequencing was blood. The receptors shown here come from a man aged 45-65 years with Graves' ophthalmopathy.

This clonotype was seen a few times. The chain carries TRBV27 and TRBJ1-6; D possibly corresponds to TRBD1 (6 bases). The germline gives CDR1 MNHEY, CDR2 SMNVEV (reference sequence). The CDR3 length is 17 residues. Trimming cost V 0 bases and J 10 bases, with 19 bases left between them. DNA for the CDR3: TGTGCCAGCAGTTTATCTTTCCTGGGGGCGTTCGGGTCACCCCTCCACTTT. The encoded protein is CASSLSFLGAFGSPLHF.

This clonotype occurred a few times. V gene TRBV27 combines with J gene TRBJ1-2, with unresolved D. In germline, CDR1 is MNHEY, CDR2 SMNVEV (reference sequence). V lost 6 bases and J lost 5, with 13 bases in between. The CDR3 is 13 amino acids. The CDR3 reads CASSPTRRYGYTF. CDR3 in DNA: TGTGCCAGCAGCCCGACAAGGAGATATGGCTACACCTTC.

Concerning this clonotype: A read error may be the cause here, since a much bigger clone is one base away. CDR3 loop: CASSLRDGKQPQHF. For the CDR3, the DNA is TGTGCCAGCAGTTTACGGGACGGGAAACAGCCCCAGCATTTT. J is TRBJ1-5 and V is TRBV12-3 or TRBV12-4; D is perhaps TRBD1 (5 bases). V was shortened by 2 bases and J by 7 bases, with 12 bases between the two germline ends. The CDR3 has 14 amino acids.

About this clonotype itself: A much bigger clone sits one base away, suggesting this may be a read error. The rearrangement links TRBV28 to TRBJ2-5; TRBD2 matches 7 bases. The CDR3 is made up of 14 amino acids. Germline-derived CDR1 and CDR2 are MDHEN and SYDVKM. The CDR3 coding sequence is TGTGCCAGCGGAGAACCTAGCGGACAAGAGGCCCAGTACTTC. Encoded protein: CASGEPSGQEAQYF.

V and J are TRBV15 and TRBJ1-5, with D unclear. V was pared by 9 bases and J by 3 bases, with 18 bases between. CDR3 size: 15 residues. Germline CDR1 is LNHNV and CDR2 is YYDKDF (reference sequence). The CDR3 loop reads CATIPICRTNQPQHF. The CDR3 coding sequence is TGTGCCACGATCCCCATTTGCCGTACCAATCAGCCCCAGCATTTT.

This clonotype was observed many times. This chain connects TRBV5-8 to TRBJ2-7; D possibly corresponds to TRBD1 (6 bases). The V end lost 4 bases, the J end lost 0 bases, and 17 bases lay between the germline ends. The CDR3 contains 16 residues. Germline CDR1 SGHTS, CDR2 YDEGEE. Here the CDR3 reads CASSPSDTGSSYEQYF. In DNA, the CDR3 is TGTGCCAGCAGCCCTTCCGACACAGGGAGCTCCTACGAGCAGTACTTC.

The V and J genes are TRBV7-9 and TRBJ2-1, with D possibly being TRBD1 (6 bases). The CDR3 loop spans 13 amino acids. V lost 4 bases and J lost 10, with 14 bases in between. Germline V gene data show CDR1 as SEHNR and CDR2 as FQNEAQ (reference sequence). The CDR3 nucleotides are TGTGCCAGCAGCTACCCGGGGACAACAGAGCAGTTCTTC. Amino acids: CASSYPGTTEQFF.

V usage is TRBV28 and J usage is TRBJ2-7; 13 bases line up with TRBD2. The CDR3 is 17 residues long. V dropped 5 bases and J dropped 3; count of bases not matched to a gene: 10. Germline CDR1 and CDR2: MDHEN and SYDVKM. CDR3 bases: TGTGCCAGCAGTCTTACCCCAAGACTAGCGGGAGGCTACGAGCAGTACTTC. Protein product: CASSLTPRLAGGYEQYF.

Worth noting for this clonotype: This CDR3 fails to terminate in the conserved phenylalanine or tryptophan, so it likely reflects a read error. The chain is built from TRBV28 and TRBJ2-7; TRBD1 is a possible D gene (6 bases). Germline assignment: CDR1 MDHEN and CDR2 SYDVKM. V was shortened by 6 bases and J by 5 bases, with 17 bases between the two germline ends. The CDR3 totals 14 residues. The CDR3 bases are TGTGCCAGCAGCGTTATGGGGGCAGGCAACGAGCAGTACCTC. This translates into CASSVMGAGNEQYL.

V and J are TRBV10-2 and TRBJ1-1; possible D gene TRBD1, 5 bases. CDR1 is WSHSY, CDR2 SAAADI, per germline. CDR3 size: 13 residues. With 4 bases removed from V and 10 bases from J, the gap between germline ends came to 16 bases. CDR3 bases: TGCGCCAGCAGTGGGGCAGGATGGAGGGGAGCTTTCTTT. The encoded protein is CASSGAGWRGAFF.

This clonotype showed up just a few times. The J gene is TRBJ2-2, the V gene TRBV5-6, with D perhaps matching TRBD2 (6 bases). CDR1 and CDR2 (germline): SGHDT, YYEEEE. This CDR3 has 17 residues. The ends were cut back, 3 bases at V and 4 bases at J, with 19 bases in the middle. The CDR3 DNA is TGTGCCAGCAGCTGGGGGGAATTATCGTATCGCACCGGGGAGCTGTTTTTT. Its protein is CASSWGELSYRTGELFF.

The V call is TRBV7-2, the J call TRBJ2-3; the D gene is possibly TRBD2 (5 bases). V was clipped by 3 bases and J by 0 bases, with 7 bases between them. Germline assignment: CDR1 SGHTA and CDR2 FQGNSA. The CDR3 is 14 residues long. The CDR3 DNA is TGTGCCAGCAGCTTCTGGGAGAGCACAGATACGCAGTATTTT. This translates into CASSFWESTDTQYF. Full variable domain (missing parts from reference TRBV7-2 and TRBJ2-3): GAGVSQSPSNKVTEKGKDVELRCDPISGHTALYWYRQSLGQGLEFLIYFQGNSAPDKSGLPSDRFSAERTGGSVSTLTIQRTQQEDSAVYLCASSFWESTDTQYFGPGTRLTVL.

There are a few counts of this clonotype. V is TRBV2 and J is TRBJ2-2; 10 bases agree with TRBD1. This CDR3 has 17 residues. Trimming cost V 4 bases and J 4 bases; bases outside gene matches: 9. Germline lookup yields CDR1 SNHLY and CDR2 FYNNEI. The chain's CDR3 is CASSVLPGQGFTGELFF. The CDR3 nucleotides are TGTGCCAGCAGTGTGCTCCCGGGACAGGGGTTCACCGGGGAGCTGTTTTTT.

This clonotype was found a few times. This sequence joins TRBV11-2 and TRBJ1-5; 10 nucleotides line up with TRBD1. V was clipped by 4 bases and J by 3 bases; unmatched bases: 3. The CDR3 spans 15 residues. The germline CDR1 and CDR2 sequences are SGHAT and FQNNGV. As DNA, the CDR3 is TGTGCCAGCAGCTCGGACAGGGGGATCAATCAGCCCCAGCATTTT. It translates to CASSSDRGINQPQHF.

The chain combines TRBV20-1 with TRBJ1-1, with 7 bases fitting TRBD1. Germline CDR1 reads DFQATT; CDR2 reads SNEGSKA (reference sequence). V was pared by 6 bases and J by 5 bases, with 9 bases of the junction left unmatched. The CDR3 is 13 residues long. CDR3 in DNA: TGCAGTGCCGACAGGGATTCGGGAACTGAAGCTTTCTTT. The encoded protein is CSADRDSGTEAFF.

Remarks on this clonotype: A much larger clone is a single base away; this may be a read error. The gene calls are TRBV6-2 or TRBV6-3 and TRBJ1-1; a weak D match, TRBD1 (5 bases). This CDR3 comprises 16 residues. The ends were cut back, 5 bases at V and 5 bases at J, with 21 bases in the middle. The germline V gene has CDR1 MNHEY and CDR2 SVGEGT. CDR3 nucleotides: TGTGCCAGCAGTGTATGGCAGGGACGGGTGGCGACTGAAGCTTTCTTT. Translated: CASSVWQGRVATEAFF.

This clonotype showed up many times. This chain connects TRBV11-2 to TRBJ2-1, with 10 positions matching TRBD2. This CDR3 is 16 amino acids long. The V and J ends lost 5 bases and 5 bases, in that order; junction bases with no gene match: 9. From germline, CDR1 is SGHAT and CDR2 FQNNGV. CDR3 in amino acids: CASSPRAGGPNNEQFF. CDR3 bases: TGTGCCAGCAGCCCAAGAGCGGGAGGGCCAAACAATGAGCAGTTCTTC.

This clonotype was found many times. This chain connects TRBV11-2 to TRBJ2-7; D might be TRBD1 (5 bases). This CDR3 comprises 13 residues. Trimming cost V 8 bases and J 2 bases, with 13 bases left between them. Germline CDR1 and CDR2: SGHAT and FQNNGV. CDR3 nucleotide sequence: TGTGCCAGCTCCCGAGACAGAGCCTACGAGCAGTACTTC. This translates into CASSRDRAYEQYF. The variable domain in full, completed from reference TRBV11-2 and TRBJ2-7, reads EAGVAQSPRYKIIEKRQSVAFWCNPISGHATLYWYQQILGQGPKLLIQFQNNGVVDDSQLPKDRFSAERLKGVDSTLKIQPAKLEDSAVYLCASSRDRAYEQYFGPGTRLTVT.

This clonotype was recorded many times. The chain employs TRBV4-3 and TRBJ2-7; 8 positions match TRBD1. Germline V CDR1 and CDR2: LGHNA, YSLEER. With V trimmed by 2 bases and J by 7 bases, 4 bases remained unmatched. This CDR3 region has 13 residues. CDR3 in amino acids: CASSQRTGREQYF. The CDR3 DNA follows: TGCGCCAGCAGCCAAAGGACAGGGAGGGAGCAGTACTTC.

The rearrangement uses TRBV11-3 and TRBJ2-7, with 10 bases that match TRBD2. The V gene's germline CDR1 is SGHNT and CDR2 YENEEA. CDR3 length: 14 residues. V was clipped by 3 bases and J by 6 bases; unmatched bases: 5. The CDR3: CASSLGQREGEQYF. CDR3 coding DNA: TGTGCCAGCAGCTTGGGCCAGCGGGAGGGCGAGCAGTACTTC. Together with reference TRBV11-3 and TRBJ2-7, the CDR3 gives the full variable domain: EAGVVQSPRYKIIEKKQPVAFWCNPISGHNTLYWYLQNLGQGPELLIRYENEEAVDDSQLPKDRFSAERLKGVDSTLKIQPAELGDSAVYLCASSLGQREGEQYFGPGTRLTVT.

V is TRBV20-1 and J is TRBJ2-7; 11 nucleotides align to TRBD2. The CDR3 length is 14 residues. Trimming at V came to 7 bases and at J to 3 bases, leaving 8 bases not matched to a gene. Germline lookup yields CDR1 DFQATT and CDR2 SNEGSKA (reference sequence). The CDR3 coding sequence is TGCAGTGTCTCAACAGGGACTAGCGGCTACGAGCAGTACTTC. Encoded protein: CSVSTGTSGYEQYF.

The V and J genes are TRBV6-1 and TRBJ2-3; D is perhaps TRBD1 (5 bases). V was pared by 2 bases and J by 1 base, with 19 bases between. Germline CDR1 reads MNHNS; CDR2 reads SASEGT. The CDR3 has 18 residues. CDR3 in amino acids: CASSETIRTSLRTDTQYF. Written as DNA, the CDR3 is TGTGCCAGCAGTGAAACCATTCGGACAAGCCTTCGCACAGATACGCAGTATTTT.

V is TRBV5-1 and J is TRBJ2-3; TRBD2 is a possible D gene (6 bases). With 0 bases removed from V and 2 bases from J, the gap between germline ends came to 10 bases. The CDR3 extends over 15 amino acids. Germline V gene lookup returns CDR1 SGHRS and CDR2 YFSETQ. Here the CDR3 DNA reads TGCGCCAGCAGCTTGGATGGGACTGACACAGATACGCAGTATTTT. Residues: CASSLDGTDTDTQYF. Looking up the rest from reference TRBV5-1 and TRBJ2-3 gives the full variable domain: KAGVTQTPRYLIKTRGQQVTLSCSPISGHRSVSWYQQTPGQGLQFLFEYFSETQRNKGNFPGRFSGRQFSNSRSEMNVSTLELGDSALYLCASSLDGTDTDTQYFGPGTRLTVL.

Only a few counts were recorded for this clonotype. The V call is TRBV28, the J call TRBJ2-7, with D possibly being TRBD1 (6 bases). Germline CDR1 and CDR2: MDHEN and SYDVKM. This CDR3 has 12 residues. Trimming took 6 bases from V and 2 from J, leaving 8 bases between them. CDR3 sequence (DNA): TGTGCCAGCAGCTGGACAGCCTACGAGCAGTACTTC. Amino acid sequence: CASSWTAYEQYF.